Listed here are 16 T cell receptor beta chains from one sample, sequenced in a study of shared clonotypes between healthy human individuals. Positive CCR7 selection of CD45RO-negative cells yielded the naive CD8 cells, and terminally differentiated effector memory CD45RA+ cells were excluded. Some clones are missing from TCRdb's copy, which holds only in-frame ones; the method was immunoSEQ multiplex PCR. The sample yields around 2.1 million clones, approximately 94% seen once. The source material was naive CD8+ T cells from PBMCs. Source of these receptors: a young man in good health. Some clones in this sample may be carry-over from other donors' samples.

V and J are TRBV29-1 and TRBJ2-2; unclear D gene. Trimming removed 1 base from V and 3 bases from J, with 6 bases in between. CDR3 length: 13 residues. Germline CDR1 SQVTM, CDR2 ANQGSEA. CDR3 sequence reads: CSVEGVYTGELFF. CDR3 DNA: TGCAGCGTTGAAGGCGTTTACACCGGGGAGCTGTTTTTT.

This rearrangement joins TRBV9 to TRBJ2-3; D might be TRBD1 (5 bases). This CDR3 comprises 12 residues. V was trimmed by 7 bases and J by 4 bases, leaving 10 bases between them. Germline assignment: CDR1 SGDLS and CDR2 YYNGEE. CDR3 region: CASGHAADTQYF. The CDR3 nucleotides read TGTGCCAGCGGACACGCAGCAGATACGCAGTATTTT.

The rearrangement uses TRBV27 and TRBJ1-2; D is unresolved. The CDR3 length is 13 residues. Germline loops: CDR1 MNHEY, CDR2 SMNVEV (reference sequence). Trimming cost V 6 bases and J 7 bases, with 15 bases left between them. DNA for the CDR3: TGTGCCAGCAGCCCCGGAGGTTTACTTGGCTACACCTTC. Translated: CASSPGGLLGYTF.

The V gene is TRBV7-8, the J gene TRBJ2-1; 9 bases align to TRBD2. The CDR3 consists of 16 residues. J lost 7 bases, V lost 7 bases, and 14 bases had no gene match. Germline assignment: CDR1 SGHVS and CDR2 FQNEAQ. The CDR3 region has the DNA TGTGCCAGCAACAAAGGGGGGACTAGCTTTTCTAATGAGCAGTTCTTC. It translates to CASNKGGTSFSNEQFF.

The rearrangement links TRBV27 to TRBJ2-1, with 11 bases aligning to TRBD2. This CDR3 is built from 18 residues. The V gene's germline CDR1 is MNHEY and CDR2 SMNVEV (reference sequence). V dropped 2 bases and J dropped 5; count of bases not matched to a gene: 11. The CDR3 here is CASSLLLAGGPRDNEQFF. The CDR3 DNA sequence: TGTGCCAGCAGTTTACTCCTAGCGGGAGGCCCCAGGGACAATGAGCAGTTCTTC.

The V gene is TRBV25-1, the J gene TRBJ2-1; TRBD2 matches at 8 bases. Germline V gene sequence: CDR1 MGHDK, CDR2 SYGVNS. The CDR3 consists of 17 residues. V lost 0 bases and J lost 8; bases outside the gene matches: 12. The CDR3 sequence is CASSEYLVAGWGDEQFF. CDR3 nucleotides: TGTGCCAGCAGTGAATATTTGGTAGCGGGATGGGGCGATGAGCAGTTCTTC.

J is TRBJ2-7 and V is TRBV28, with D uncertain. The CDR3 spans 12 residues. From germline, CDR1 is MDHEN and CDR2 SYDVKM. V was cut by 8 bases and J by 8 bases, with 16 bases left in between. The CDR3 loop is CASALWGTKQYF. The CDR3 bases are TGTGCCAGCGCGCTATGGGGAACCAAGCAGTACTTC.

This sequence joins TRBV7-9 and TRBJ1-4, with 9 bases matching TRBD1. In germline, CDR1 is SEHNR, CDR2 FQNEAQ (reference sequence). CDR3 length: 14 residues. The V gene end was trimmed by 5 bases and the J gene end by 4 bases; junction bases not matched to a gene: 2. DNA of the CDR3: TGTGCCAGCAGCCGGACAGGGGTTAATGAAAAACTGTTTTTT. Translation: CASSRTGVNEKLFF.

Comment on this clone: Other nucleotide sequences in the sample specify the same CDR3. V and J are TRBV4-1 and TRBJ2-7; the D is unclear. Looked up from germline, CDR1 is MGHRA and CDR2 is YSYEKL. V was pared by 0 bases and J by 0 bases, with 9 bases between. The length of the CDR3 is 15 residues. The CDR3 bases are TGCGCCAGCAGCCAAGATTCCCCCTCCTCCTACGAGCAGTACTTC. This codes for CASSQDSPSSYEQYF.

The rearrangement uses TRBV7-9 and TRBJ2-7, with TRBD1 as a possible D gene (6 bases). Between the trimmed V and J ends, which lost 3 bases and 3 bases, there was a span of 12 bases. CDR1 is SEHNR, CDR2 FQNEAQ, per germline (reference sequence). This CDR3 contains 14 residues. As DNA, the CDR3 is TGTGCCAGCAGCTTCGGCAGGGGCGACTACGAGCAGTACTTC. Translated, it gives CASSFGRGDYEQYF.

The rearrangement links TRBV27 to TRBJ2-1, with D perhaps given as TRBD1 or TRBD2 (5 bases each). This CDR3 spans 14 amino acids. In germline, CDR1 is MNHEY, CDR2 SMNVEV (reference sequence). The V end lost 3 bases, the J end lost 6 bases, and 12 bases lay between the germline ends. CDR3 nucleotides: TGTGCCAGCAGTTTCGCTGTGAGGGGCAATGAGCAGTTCTTC. As protein: CASSFAVRGNEQFF.

Comments on this clone: This sample includes further DNA sequences coding for the same CDR3. The CDR3 bases are TGTGCCAGCTCACCACCCCGTGAAGATACGCAGTATTTT. As protein: CASSPPREDTQYF. V and J are TRBV18 and TRBJ2-3, with D unclear. The CDR3 extends over 13 amino acids. Trimming shortened V by 0 bases and J by 5 bases, and 6 bases separated the two germline ends. Germline V gene sequence: CDR1 KGHSH, CDR2 LQKENI.

As concerns this clone: Other DNA sequences in this specimen translate into the identical CDR3. This chain links TRBV6-5 with TRBJ2-7; the D is unclear. This CDR3 comprises 13 residues. CDR1 and CDR2 (germline): MNHEY, SVGAGI. The germline V and J ends were trimmed by 5 bases and 0 bases, with 8 bases remaining between them. The CDR3, as DNA: TGTGCCAGCAGTCCCGGTATCTCCTACGAGCAGTACTTC. Amino acids: CASSPGISYEQYF.

V is TRBV28 and J is TRBJ2-1; perhaps TRBD1 as D (5 bases). V lost 7 bases and J 5 bases, leaving 9 bases between the germline ends. In germline, CDR1 is MDHEN, CDR2 SYDVKM. The CDR3 consists of 12 residues. In DNA, the CDR3 is TGTGCCAGCAATCAGGGAAACAATGAGCAGTTCTTC. Translated: CASNQGNNEQFF.

This clone has just one count. The chain is built from TRBV5-6 and TRBJ2-5; no firm D call. The CDR3 is 15 amino acids. The ends were cut back, 4 bases at V and 7 bases at J, with 20 bases in the middle. CDR1 and CDR2 (germline): SGHDT, YYEEEE. As DNA, the CDR3 is TGTGCCAGCAGCCCACCGACTGGTAGAGTGCGGACCCAGTACTTC. This codes for CASSPPTGRVRTQYF. The full variable domain, rest sourced from reference TRBV5-6 and TRBJ2-5, is DAGVTQSPTHLIKTRGQQVTLRCSPKSGHDTVSWYQQALGQGPQFIFQYYEEEERQRGNFPDRFSGHQFPNYSSELNVNALLLGDSALYLCASSPPTGRVRTQYFGPGTRLLVL.

This chain's CDR3 is CASTPLSRSYNEQFF. The CDR3 DNA sequence: TGTGCCAGCACCCCACTTTCGAGGAGCTACAATGAGCAGTTCTTC. This sequence joins TRBV7-8 and TRBJ2-1; D is ambiguous. V lost 7 bases and J lost 3, with 16 bases in between. The CDR3 is 15 residues long. CDR1 is SGHVS and CDR2 is FQNEAQ in the germline V gene.